This T cell receptor beta chain was captured in a study of radiotherapy plus CTLA-4 blockade in lung cancer. Sequenced by immunoSEQ multiplex PCR; TCRdb stores in-frame clones only, minus some. The table includes some 30,000 clones, around 75% detected once. Sequences were derived from peripheral blood, sampled from a patient treated with radiotherapy plus ipilimumab. The receptor's source is a human donor with non-small cell lung cancer that progressed on radiotherapy plus ipilimumab.

The CDR3 nucleotides are TGTGCCAGCAGTTCGTCCCGGACGGACTACCAAGAGACCCAGTACTTC. Encoded protein: CASSSSRTDYQETQYF. The chain carries TRBV28 and TRBJ2-5, with D possibly TRBD2 on 5 matching bases. The CDR3 length is 16 residues. V was clipped by 4 bases and J by 0 bases, with 15 bases between them. Looked up from germline, CDR1 is MDHEN and CDR2 is SYDVKM. The variable domain in full, completed from reference TRBV28 and TRBJ2-5, reads DVKVTQSSRYLVKRTGEKVFLECVQDMDHENMFWYRQDPGLGLRLIYFSYDVKMKEKGDIPEGYSVSREKKERFSLILESASTNQTSMYLCASSSSRTDYQETQYFGPGTRLLVL.